The entry below gives a single T cell receptor beta chain sequence along with its context. The authors carried out high-throughput sequencing of TCR beta. They applied it to CD8+ and CD4+ T cells obtained from blood. The authors reverse transcribed 0.5 to 1 ug RNA with random hexamers. The amplification used immunoSEQ multiplex PCR on TCR beta CDR3; it spanned 54 Vbeta and 13 Jbeta. Using its own MiXCR run on the immunoSEQ multiplex PCR reads, TCRdb lists one record per CDR3 protein. The sample lists 170,000 or so distinct CDR3 sequences; 85% to 95% were seen once. There are 15 residues in the CDR3. CDR1 is SQVTM, CDR2 ANQGSEA, per germline. Trimming took 3 bases from V and 5 from J; bases not matched to a gene: 8. The data were obtained in a study of CD8 T cells in Susac syndrome. Study summary: Sequenced Susac syndrome patients included five or six with active disease and about 8 who were in remission.

The chain combines TRBV29-1 with TRBJ2-3; TRBD2 matches at 10 bases. This TCR derives from a human donor with Susac syndrome. The sample taken for sequencing was CD4+ T cells from PBMCs. CDR3 residues: CSVDRSGGAIDTQYF. The CDR3 DNA reads TGCAGCGTTGACAGGAGCGGGGGGGCCATAGATACGCAGTATTTT.